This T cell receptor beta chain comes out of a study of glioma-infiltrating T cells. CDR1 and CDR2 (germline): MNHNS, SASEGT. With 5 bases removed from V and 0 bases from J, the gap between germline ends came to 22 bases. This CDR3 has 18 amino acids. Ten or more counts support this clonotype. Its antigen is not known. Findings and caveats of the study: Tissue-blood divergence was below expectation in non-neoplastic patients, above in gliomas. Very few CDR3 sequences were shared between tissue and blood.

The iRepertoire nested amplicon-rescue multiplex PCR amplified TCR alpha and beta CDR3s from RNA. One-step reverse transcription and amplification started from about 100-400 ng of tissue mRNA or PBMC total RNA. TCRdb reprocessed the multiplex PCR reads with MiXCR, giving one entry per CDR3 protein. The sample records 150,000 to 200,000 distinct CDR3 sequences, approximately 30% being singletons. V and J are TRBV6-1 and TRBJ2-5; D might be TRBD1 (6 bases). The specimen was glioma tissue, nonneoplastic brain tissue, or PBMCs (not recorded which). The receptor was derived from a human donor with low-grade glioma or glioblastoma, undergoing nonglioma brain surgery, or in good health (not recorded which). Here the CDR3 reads CASSRQFGTPKNQETQYF. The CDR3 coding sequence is TGTGCCAGCAGTAGGCAGTTCGGGACACCTAAAAACCAAGAGACCCAGTACTTC.